This entry features one T cell receptor (beta chain) sequence. The data originate from a study of control samples from healthy donors and cancer patients. The repertoire was sequenced with immunoSEQ multiplex PCR; TCRdb's copy has only in-frame clones and lacks some. The table has around 53,000 clones, around 86% seen once; the top ten hold roughly 2.8%. The TCR sequence derives from a woman in her 50s with lung cancer. The sample taken for sequencing was PBMCs.

CDR3 coding DNA: TGTGCCAGCTCACCAATAGCATCCACCTCCAATGAGCAGTTCTTC. It yields the protein CASSPIASTSNEQFF. This sequence joins TRBV18 and TRBJ2-1; D is undetermined. V was clipped by 2 bases and J by 6 bases, with 14 bases between them. Germline lookup yields CDR1 KGHSH and CDR2 LQKENI. The CDR3 contains 15 residues.